These 10 T cell receptor beta chains came from one sample sequenced in a study of blood T cell repertoires in COVID-19. Using immunoSEQ multiplex PCR, the repertoire was profiled, and TCRdb retains in-frame clones only, with some absent. The sample records more than 200,000 clones, more than 85% being singletons. Specimen: peripheral blood. The receptors originated from a man aged 40-49 years with acute or convalescent COVID-19.

The chain couples TRBV5-4 to TRBJ1-6; a weak D match, TRBD1 (5 bases). The CDR3 consists of 14 residues. The V gene's germline CDR1 is SGHNT and CDR2 YYREEE (reference sequence). V shed 0 bases and J shed 8 bases, with 9 bases lying between them. This CDR3 reads CASSLGQNHSPLHF. For the CDR3, the DNA is TGTGCCAGCAGCTTGGGACAGAACCATTCACCCCTCCACTTT. Drawing the rest from reference TRBV5-4 and TRBJ1-6, the complete variable domain is ETGVTQSPTHLIKTRGQQVTLRCSSQSGHNTVSWYQQALGQGPQFIFQYYREEENGRGNFPPRFSGLQFPNYSSELNVNALELDDSALYLCASSLGQNHSPLHFGNGTRLTVT.

This clone was detected a few times. The rearrangement links TRBV4-1 to TRBJ2-6; 12 nucleotides match TRBD2. The V gene's germline CDR1 is MGHRA and CDR2 YSYEKL. This CDR3 spans 19 amino acids. V was clipped by 1 base and J by 1 base; unmatched bases: 5. In DNA form, the CDR3 reads TGCGCCAGCAGCCAAGCTGACGGGACTAGCGGGTCTGGGGCCAACGTCCTGACTTTC. Encoded protein: CASSQADGTSGSGANVLTF.

The chain links TRBV14 to TRBJ2-7; TRBD1 aligns across 7 bases. The V segment lost 4 bases and the J segment 2 bases; nucleotides outside the gene matches: 20. The length of the CDR3 is 19 residues. Per the germline V gene, CDR1 is SGHDN and CDR2 is FVKESK. In DNA, the CDR3 is TGTGCCAGCAGCCCGCCTTTTGGGACAGCAACATTAGACCCCTACGAGCAGTACTTC. As protein: CASSPPFGTATLDPYEQYF. Complete variable domain (other parts from reference TRBV14 and TRBJ2-7): EAGVTQFPSHSVIEKGQTVTLRCDPISGHDNLYWYRRVMGKEIKFLLHFVKESKQDESGMPNNRFLAERTGGTYSTLKVQPAELEDSGVYFCASSPPFGTATLDPYEQYFGPGTRLTVT.

V is TRBV27 and J is TRBJ2-7; D remains unclear. There are 14 residues in the CDR3. Germline-derived CDR1 and CDR2 are MNHEY and SMNVEV (reference sequence). The V end was cut by 3 bases, the J end by 3 bases, with 12 bases between. CDR3 sequence reads: CASSFSTPFYEQYF. The CDR3 DNA reads as TGTGCCAGCAGTTTTAGTACGCCCTTCTACGAGCAGTACTTC.

This sequence joins TRBV11-2 and TRBJ1-6; D not certain. The CDR3 contains 14 residues. CDR1 and CDR2 from the germline V gene are SGHAT and FQNNGV. Trimming stripped 2 bases from V and 5 bases from J, with 7 bases between. The CDR3 sequence is CASSLQINNSPLHF. CDR3 sequence (DNA): TGTGCCAGCAGCTTACAGATAAATAATTCACCCCTCCACTTT.

The V and J genes are TRBV4-3 and TRBJ2-2, with a weak D call TRBD2 (6 bases). CDR3 length equals 17 residues. Trimming cost V 3 bases and J 5 bases, with 19 bases left between them. Germline V gene sequence: CDR1 LGHNA, CDR2 YSLEER. CDR3 protein: CASSQRWASETTGELFF. CDR3 in DNA: TGCGCCAGCAGCCAGCGTTGGGCTAGCGAGACAACCGGGGAGCTGTTTTTT.

This sequence joins TRBV23-1 and TRBJ2-7; possibly TRBD2 for D (6 bases). TRBV23-1 is annotated as an ORF whose role is uncertain. V gave up 4 bases and J gave up 7 bases, with 17 bases separating them. The CDR3 totals 14 residues. This chain's CDR3 is CASSPNGLGREQYF. CDR3 sequence (DNA): TGCGCCAGCAGTCCCAACGGGCTGGGGAGGGAGCAGTACTTC.

This clone was counted a few times. V usage is TRBV7-2 and J usage is TRBJ2-7; possible D gene TRBD2, 5 bases. This CDR3 contains 13 residues. V was shortened by 4 bases and J by 12 bases, with 19 bases between the two germline ends. Germline CDR1 reads SGHTA; CDR2 reads FQGNSA. Written as DNA, the CDR3 is TGTGCCAGCAGCTCCCTCCTGGGAGTGGGGTTGTACTTC. It yields the protein CASSSLLGVGLYF.

The rearrangement links TRBV6-5 to TRBJ1-1; TRBD1 matches 7 bases. Looked up from germline, CDR1 is MNHEY and CDR2 is SVGAGI. This CDR3 has 16 residues. The junction had 6 bases not matched to a gene; V was cut back by 2 bases and J by 0 bases. CDR3 residues: CASSYRTGQMNTEAFF. The DNA for the CDR3 is TGTGCCAGCAGTTACCGGACGGGACAGATGAACACTGAAGCTTTCTTT.

V is TRBV7-2 and J is TRBJ1-1; D is perhaps TRBD1 (6 bases). This CDR3 spans 16 amino acids. CDR1 SGHTA and CDR2 FQGNSA come from the germline V gene. The ends were cut back, 2 bases at V and 0 bases at J, with 13 bases in the middle. The CDR3 loop is CASSLFQGPMNTEAFF. The CDR3 nucleotides read TGTGCCAGCAGCTTATTCCAGGGGCCGATGAACACTGAAGCTTTCTTT. The full variable domain, its missing parts supplied by reference TRBV7-2 and TRBJ1-1, is GAGVSQSPSNKVTEKGKDVELRCDPISGHTALYWYRQSLGQGLEFLIYFQGNSAPDKSGLPSDRFSAERTGGSVSTLTIQRTQQEDSAVYLCASSLFQGPMNTEAFFGQGTRLTVV.